These 13 T cell receptor beta chains were all obtained from the same sample, sequenced in a study of cytomegalovirus exposure and HLA in healthy donors. Amplification used 60 Vbeta primers and 13 Jbeta primers. This table comes from immunoSEQ multiplex PCR, and its TCRdb copy is limited to in-frame clones, with some not included. This table holds 85,000 to 100,000 clones, around 80% found once. What was sequenced was PBMCs. These TCRs come from a male donor in good health and CMV-seropositive.

This sequence joins TRBV18 and TRBJ1-3; possible D gene TRBD1, 5 bases. Germline V CDR1 and CDR2: KGHSH, LQKENI. The ends were cut back, 3 bases at V and 4 bases at J, with 16 bases in the middle. This CDR3 spans 16 amino acids. As DNA, the CDR3 is TGTGCCAGCTCACCGGGAACCCAGGGAAGGGGAAACACCATATATTTT. Its translation: CASSPGTQGRGNTIYF.

The sample holds one count of this clone. The chain couples TRBV30 to TRBJ1-5, with TRBD1 as a possible D gene (5 bases). The CDR3 sequence is 16 residues long. Deletions cut 3 bases from V and 2 bases from J, with 17 bases between. Germline V lookup: CDR1 GTSNPN, CDR2 SVGIG (reference sequence). The CDR3 spells CAWREFGSRGNQPQHF. The CDR3, as DNA: TGTGCCTGGAGGGAGTTCGGGAGCAGGGGCAATCAGCCCCAGCATTTT.

The chain links TRBV5-1 to TRBJ2-7; 9 positions match TRBD1. The CDR3 has 14 amino acids. The J segment lost 5 bases and the V segment lost 2 bases, leaving 5 bases of the junction unmatched. Germline loops: CDR1 SGHRS, CDR2 YFSETQ. CDR3 bases: TGCGCCAGCAGCTTAAAGACAGGGGGACACGAGCAGTACTTC. Encoded protein: CASSLKTGGHEQYF.

The chain is built from TRBV4-2 and TRBJ2-7; TRBD1 is a possible D gene (6 bases). CDR1 and CDR2 from the germline V gene are LGHNA and YNFKEQ. V was shortened by 2 bases and J by 5 bases, with 16 bases between the two germline ends. The CDR3 contains 15 residues. The CDR3 sequence: CASSQQTGSVDEQYF. CDR3 bases: TGTGCCAGCAGCCAACAAACAGGGTCCGTCGACGAGCAGTACTTC.

This CDR3 reads CASNTVGGPRKAFF. CDR3 DNA sequence: TGTGCCAGCAACACGGTCGGGGGGCCGAGAAAAGCTTTCTTT. V gene TRBV7-8 combines with J gene TRBJ1-1, with D maybe TRBD1 (6 bases). Trimming stripped 7 bases from V and 9 bases from J, with 21 bases between. Germline CDR1 is SGHVS and CDR2 is FQNEAQ. The CDR3 totals 14 residues.

The chain carries TRBV7-9 and TRBJ2-3; TRBD1 matches at 9 bases. The V and J ends lost 5 bases and 5 bases, in that order; junction bases with no gene match: 8. Germline V gene sequence: CDR1 SEHNR, CDR2 FQNEAQ (reference sequence). CDR3 length: 15 residues. The CDR3 loop is CASSLGQGPGDTQYF. As DNA, the CDR3 is TGTGCCAGCAGCCTCGGACAGGGGCCTGGAGATACGCAGTATTTT.

The rearrangement uses TRBV11-1 and TRBJ2-7; 7 bases agree with TRBD1. CDR1 and CDR2 from the germline V gene are SGHAT and FQDESV (reference sequence). V shed 2 bases and J 0 bases; nucleotides not matched to a gene: 4. The length of the CDR3 is 15 residues. CDR3 nucleotides: TGTGCCAGCAGCTTAAGGACAGGCAACTCCTACGAGCAGTACTTC. It yields the protein CASSLRTGNSYEQYF.

This clone was counted a few times. J is TRBJ1-2 and V is TRBV6-1; D not certain. CDR3 size: 12 residues. Trimming pared 4 bases from V and 7 bases from J, leaving 10 bases between. From germline, CDR1 is MNHNS and CDR2 SASEGT. CDR3 DNA sequence: TGTGCCAGCAGTGGAGGGTCCCTTGGCTACACCTTC. Translating gives CASSGGSLGYTF.

The chain recombines TRBV25-1 with TRBJ1-6; a weak D match, TRBD1 (6 bases). V lost 6 bases to trimming and J lost 0 bases, with 12 bases between them. CDR1 MGHDK and CDR2 SYGVNS come from the germline V gene. The CDR3 has 16 residues. The CDR3: CASRQTGRSYNSPLHF. DNA of the CDR3: TGTGCCAGCAGGCAAACAGGGCGCTCCTATAATTCACCCCTCCACTTT.

The V and J genes are TRBV2 and TRBJ2-7; 10 nucleotides line up with TRBD1. This CDR3 is 14 amino acids long. Unmatched junction bases numbered 6, after V lost 7 bases and J lost 3 bases. Germline CDR1 reads SNHLY; CDR2 reads FYNNEI. The CDR3 loop is CASTPGQGIYEQYF. Written as DNA, the CDR3 is TGTGCCAGCACCCCGGGACAGGGGATCTACGAGCAGTACTTC.

This chain joins TRBV2 and TRBJ2-1; 8 bases line up with TRBD2. CDR3 size: 13 residues. Germline V lookup: CDR1 SNHLY, CDR2 FYNNEI. The J segment lost 10 bases and the V segment lost 7 bases, leaving 9 bases of the junction unmatched. Here the CDR3 DNA reads TGTGCCAGCATGGCGGGGGGCATAGGGGAGCAGTTCTTC. Its protein product is CASMAGGIGEQFF.

A few counts support this clone. The genes are TRBV29-1 and TRBJ2-7, with 10 positions matching TRBD1. V shed 6 bases and J 1 base; nucleotides not matched to a gene: 3. The CDR3 runs 13 residues. CDR1 is SQVTM and CDR2 is ANQGSEA in the germline V gene. The CDR3 protein is CSVRQGASYEQYF. For the CDR3, the DNA is TGCAGCGTGAGACAGGGGGCATCCTACGAGCAGTACTTC.

The chain has TRBV19 and TRBJ2-1; 8 nucleotides line up with TRBD2. Germline trimming cut 8 bases from V and 3 bases from J; bases unmatched to any gene: 6. Germline-derived CDR1 and CDR2 are LNHDA and SQIVND (reference sequence). The CDR3 covers 14 residues. CDR3 in amino acids: CASRETSVYNEQFF. The CDR3 bases are TGTGCCAGTCGGGAGACTAGCGTCTACAATGAGCAGTTCTTC. Filled out from reference TRBV19 and TRBJ2-1, the complete variable domain reads DGGITQSPKYLFRKEGQNVTLSCEQNLNHDAMYWYRQDPGQGLRLIYYSQIVNDFQKGDIAEGYSVSREKKESFPLTVTSAQKNPTAFYLCASRETSVYNEQFFGPGTRLTVL.